A selection of T cell receptor beta chains follows, all from one sample in a study of cytomegalovirus exposure and HLA in healthy donors. Measured with immunoSEQ multiplex PCR; TCRdb has only the in-frame clones, and not every one. Of more than 200,000 clones listed, around 85% are singletons. The sequenced sample consisted of PBMCs. These receptor sequences come from a girl aged 2 to 10 in good health and CMV-seronegative. Both conserved end residues are part of each CDR3. The order of the fields is J gene, clone size, D gene, CDR3 length, V gene, CDR3 DNA, CDR3 protein. A D gene is named only where the DNA matches it firmly. Not all rows give a size; the values are once, few, many and, for expanded clones, a class.

j_gene: TRBJ2-7
abundance: NA
d_gene: NA
len: 13
v_gene: TRBV10-3
CDR3nt: TGTGCCATCAGTGATGGGAGTACCTACGAGCAGTACTTC
CDR3aa: CAISDGSTYEQYF

j_gene: TRBJ2-3
abundance: NA
d_gene: NA
len: 16
v_gene: TRBV4-1
CDR3nt: TGCGCCAGCAGCCATCTAGACCGTTCGCGCTCAGATACGCAGTATTTT
CDR3aa: CASSHLDRSRSDTQYF

j_gene: TRBJ2-2
abundance: NA
d_gene: NA
len: 14
v_gene: TRBV19
CDR3nt: TGTGCCAGTAGTATTATCAGGGGGGCCGGGGAGCTGTTTTTT
CDR3aa: CASSIIRGAGELFF

j_gene: TRBJ2-1
abundance: few
d_gene: TRBD2
len: 16
v_gene: TRBV27
CDR3nt: TGTGCCAGCAGTCCAACTACTAGCGGGAAGAACAATGAGCAGTTCTTC
CDR3aa: CASSPTTSGKNNEQFF

j_gene: TRBJ2-3
abundance: NA
d_gene: TRBD2
len: 15
v_gene: TRBV2
CDR3nt: TGTGCCAGCACCAGACTAGCTGGAGATGCTGAGACGCAGTATTTT
CDR3aa: CASTRLAGDAETQYF

j_gene: TRBJ2-1
abundance: NA
d_gene: NA
len: 14
v_gene: TRBV19
CDR3nt: TGTGCCAGTAGTATCGTGGGGGACTCCAATGAGCAGTTCTTC
CDR3aa: CASSIVGDSNEQFF

j_gene: TRBJ1-1
abundance: NA
d_gene: NA
len: 15
v_gene: TRBV14
CDR3nt: TGTGCCAGCAGCCAAGGTGCTCCGAGGAACACTGAAGCTTTCTTT
CDR3aa: CASSQGAPRNTEAFF

j_gene: TRBJ1-4
abundance: NA
d_gene: NA
len: 14
v_gene: TRBV6-1
CDR3nt: TGTGCCAGCACGGCGGAACGGCGAAATGAAAAACTGTTTTTT
CDR3aa: CASTAERRNEKLFF

j_gene: TRBJ2-5
abundance: NA
d_gene: TRBD2
len: 16
v_gene: TRBV27
CDR3nt: TGTGCCAGCAGTCCTACTAGCGGGGGGTACCAAGAGACCCAGTACTTC
CDR3aa: CASSPTSGGYQETQYF

j_gene: TRBJ2-5
abundance: few
d_gene: TRBD1
len: 14
v_gene: TRBV5-4
CDR3nt: TGTGCCAGCAGCCGGACAGGGGAACCAGAGACCCAGTACTTC
CDR3aa: CASSRTGEPETQYF

j_gene: TRBJ2-6
abundance: NA
d_gene: NA
len: 16
v_gene: TRBV7-6
CDR3nt: TGTGCCAGCAGCCCCGGACGGGACTCTGGGGCCAACGTCCTGACTTTC
CDR3aa: CASSPGRDSGANVLTF

j_gene: TRBJ2-4
abundance: few
d_gene: TRBD1
len: 11
v_gene: TRBV11-2
CDR3nt: TGTGCCAGCAGCTCCGGACAGGGCGGGGACTTC
CDR3aa: CASSSGQGGDF

j_gene: TRBJ2-7
abundance: few
d_gene: TRBD2
len: 12
v_gene: TRBV9
CDR3nt: TGTGCCAGCGGGCGGGGGAACTACGAGCAGTACTTC
CDR3aa: CASGRGNYEQYF

j_gene: TRBJ2-2
abundance: few
d_gene: NA
len: 13
v_gene: TRBV4-1
CDR3nt: TGCGCCAGCAGCCATGTAAAATCCGGGGAGCTGTTTTTT
CDR3aa: CASSHVKSGELFF

j_gene: TRBJ1-5
abundance: NA
d_gene: TRBD1
len: 18
v_gene: TRBV27
CDR3nt: TGTGCCAGCAGCTCTGTTGGACAGGAGATCGGAACCAATCAGCCCCAGCATTTT
CDR3aa: CASSSVGQEIGTNQPQHF

j_gene: TRBJ2-3
abundance: NA
d_gene: NA
len: 16
v_gene: TRBV5-1
CDR3nt: TGCGCCAGCAGCTTGGCCCCAGGGGCAGGGCCAGATACGCAGTATTTT
CDR3aa: CASSLAPGAGPDTQYF